This T cell receptor beta chain was observed in a study of siplizumab effects on memory and regulatory T cells. Study-wide points: Naive versus memory phenotype went unassigned for roughly 80-96% of proliferating CD4+ or CD8+ clones. There appeared to be greater diversity in naive T cells than in memory cells, and naive T cells seemed major contributors to the alloresponse.

Concerning this clone itself: The antigen is unknown.

Repertoires were generated with immunoSEQ multiplex PCR, while TCRdb's copy carries only in-frame clones and drops some. The sample contains about 56,000 clones, around 98% of which appear only once. With 10 bases removed from V and 1 base from J, the gap between germline ends came to 16 bases. The CDR3 sequence is 14 residues long. Germline values: CDR1 MDHEN, CDR2 SYDVKM. The clonotype originates from a human donor in good health. The sequenced sample was naive CD8+ T cells sorted from blood. The rearrangement links TRBV28 to TRBJ1-1, with D unclear. CDR3 sequence reads: CAITRGTRNTEAFF. In nucleotides, the CDR3 is TGTGCCATAACACGTGGTACCCGGAACACTGAAGCTTTCTTT.